The T cell receptor (beta chain) under discussion was sequenced for a study of T cell responses to AZD1222 COVID-19 vaccine. The table lists this clone with a few counts. Its antigen remains unidentified. Sequenced by immunoSEQ multiplex PCR; TCRdb stores in-frame clones only, minus some. The top ten clones hold under 5.5% of a sample with roughly 90,000 clones, around nine tenths of them seen once. The study, taken as a whole, reports: CD4 TCRs linked to vaccination spanned spike, dominating at 160-218 and 743-854. After the peak T cell response, and only then, were repertoires sampled. Vaccination with two AZD1222 doses was followed by a rise in Spike-specific TCR breadth and depth.

Germline loops: CDR1 MGHDK, CDR2 SYGVNS. This CDR3 region has 16 residues. V was pared by 1 base and J by 3 bases, with 15 bases between. This receptor was taken from an adult who received the AZD1222 COVID-19 vaccine. The specimen comprised peripheral blood, sampled 28 days after the second AZD1222 dose. V usage is TRBV25-1 and J usage is TRBJ1-1; D might be TRBD1 (5 bases). Written as DNA, the CDR3 is TGTGCCAGCAGTGAATGGGAACACCAAGGGGACACTGAAGCTTTCTTT. Residues: CASSEWEHQGDTEAFF. The complete variable domain, with remaining parts taken from reference TRBV25-1 and TRBJ1-1, reads EADIYQTPRYLVIGTGKKITLECSQTMGHDKMYWYQQDPGMELHLIHYSYGVNSTEKGDLSSESTVSRIRTEHFPLTLESARPSHTSQYLCASSEWEHQGDTEAFFGQGTRLTVV.